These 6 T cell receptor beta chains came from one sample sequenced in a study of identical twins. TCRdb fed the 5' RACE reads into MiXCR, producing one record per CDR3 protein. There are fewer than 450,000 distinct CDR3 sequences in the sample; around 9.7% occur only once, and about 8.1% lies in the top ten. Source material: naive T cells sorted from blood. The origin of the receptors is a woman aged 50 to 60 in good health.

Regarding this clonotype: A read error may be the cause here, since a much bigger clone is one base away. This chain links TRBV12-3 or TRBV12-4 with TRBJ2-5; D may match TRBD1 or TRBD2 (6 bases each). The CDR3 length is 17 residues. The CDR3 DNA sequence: TGTCCCAGCCATTATGGCGGAGGCACAGGGAGGCGGGAGACCCAGTACTTC. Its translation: CPSHYGGGTGRRETQYF.

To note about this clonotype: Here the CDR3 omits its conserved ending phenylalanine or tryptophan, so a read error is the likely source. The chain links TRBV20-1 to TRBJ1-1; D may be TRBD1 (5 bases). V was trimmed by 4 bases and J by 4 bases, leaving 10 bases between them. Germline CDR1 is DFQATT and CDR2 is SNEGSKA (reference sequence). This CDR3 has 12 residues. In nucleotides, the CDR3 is TGCAGTGCTACTGGGACGCTCACTGAAGCTTTCTAT. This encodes CSATGTLTEAFY.

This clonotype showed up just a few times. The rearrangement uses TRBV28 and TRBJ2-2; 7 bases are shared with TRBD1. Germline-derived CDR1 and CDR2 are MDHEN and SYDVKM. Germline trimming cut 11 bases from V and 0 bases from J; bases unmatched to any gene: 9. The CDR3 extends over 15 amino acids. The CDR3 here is CAVHHGTANTGELFF. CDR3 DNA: TGTGCCGTACACCATGGGACAGCGAACACCGGGGAGCTGTTTTTT.

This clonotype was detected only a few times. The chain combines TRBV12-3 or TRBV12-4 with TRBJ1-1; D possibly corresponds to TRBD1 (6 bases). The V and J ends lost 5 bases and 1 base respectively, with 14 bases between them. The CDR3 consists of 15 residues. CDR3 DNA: TGTGCCAGCAGTGCCCGACAGGCCGGGAACACTGAAGCTTTCTTT. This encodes CASSARQAGNTEAFF.

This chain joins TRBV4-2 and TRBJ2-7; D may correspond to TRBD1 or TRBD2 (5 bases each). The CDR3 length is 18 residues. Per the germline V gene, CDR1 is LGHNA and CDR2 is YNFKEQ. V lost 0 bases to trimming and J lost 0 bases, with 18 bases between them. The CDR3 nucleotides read TGTGCCAGCAGCCAAGATCGAGGGCCCGGGGCCCTCTCCTACGAGCAGTACTTC. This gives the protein CASSQDRGPGALSYEQYF.

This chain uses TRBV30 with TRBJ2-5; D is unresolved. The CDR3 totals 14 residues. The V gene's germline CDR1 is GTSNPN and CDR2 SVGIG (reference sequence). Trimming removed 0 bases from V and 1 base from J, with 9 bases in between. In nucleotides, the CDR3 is TGTGCCTGGAGTGTAAAGGGCAGCCAAGAGACCCAGTACTTC. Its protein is CAWSVKGSQETQYF.